These T cell receptor beta chains were read from a single sample in a study of blood T cell repertoires in COVID-19. Assay: immunoSEQ multiplex PCR; the TCRdb copy retains only in-frame clones and omits some. Among under 80,000 clones listed, over 75% were seen once. Sequencing used peripheral blood. The origin of the receptors is a man in his fifties or sixties with acute or convalescent COVID-19. Both conserved end residues are part of each CDR3. The order of the fields is J gene, CDR3 length, clone size, V gene, D gene, CDR3 DNA, CDR3 protein. D genes are given only for firm matches. Size is stated for part of the rows, as once, few or many counts, or as a class when the clone is expanded.

TRBJ2-7,15,NA,TRBV7-9,TRBD1,TGTGCCAGCAGCTTAAGGGGGACAGGGGACGGCGAGCAGTACTTC,CASSLRGTGDGEQYF
TRBJ1-5,15,NA,TRBV4-3,NA,TGCGCCAGCAGCCAAGATCTAACAGGGAGAGTGCCCCAGCATTTT,CASSQDLTGRVPQHF
TRBJ2-1,14,NA,TRBV7-9,NA,TGTGCCAGCAGCTTGAGCCAGGGGTACAATGAGCAGTTCTTC,CASSLSQGYNEQFF
TRBJ1-5,11,NA,TRBV15,NA,TGTGCCACCAGCCACGGTTCGGCCCAGCATTTT,CATSHGSAQHF
TRBJ2-2,14,NA,TRBV15,NA,TGTGCCACCAGGGCGGGGACCAACACCGGGGAGCTGTTTTTT,CATRAGTNTGELFF
TRBJ1-1,17,NA,TRBV28,NA,TGTGCCAGCAGTTCGGGGGGACTTCAGGGAGAGTACACTGAAGCTTTCTTT,CASSSGGLQGEYTEAFF
TRBJ1-2,17,NA,TRBV4-2,NA,TGTGCCAGCAGCCAAGAGGGGGCAGGGGCAACTAACTATGGCTACACCTTC,CASSQEGAGATNYGYTF
TRBJ2-7,15,few,TRBV6-1,TRBD1,TGTGCCAGCAGTGAGGCCGGGACAGGGGGCTACGAGCAGTACTTC,CASSEAGTGGYEQYF
TRBJ2-3,16,NA,TRBV11-2,TRBD2,TGTGCCAGCAGCATGGGACTAGCGGGGGGGACAGATACGCAGTATTTT,CASSMGLAGGTDTQYF
TRBJ2-2,14,NA,TRBV5-1,NA,TGCGCCAGCAGCTTGGCCCCGGGGTACGGGGAGCTGTTTTTT,CASSLAPGYGELFF
TRBJ2-3,17,once,TRBV9,NA,TGTGCCAGCAGCGTAGGGTGGGTAGCAGCTAGCACAGATACGCAGTATTTT,CASSVGWVAASTDTQYF
TRBJ1-4,14,NA,TRBV19,NA,TGTGCCAGTAGCGGGGGACGGCCGAATGAAAAACTGTTTTTT,CASSGGRPNEKLFF
TRBJ2-7,14,few,TRBV19,TRBD2,TGTGCCAGTAGTATGCGGCGGGGGTCCTACGAGCAGTACTTC,CASSMRRGSYEQYF
TRBJ2-7,15,NA,TRBV3-1/TRBV3-2,NA,TGTGCCAGCAGCCAAGATCTTACAGGCTCCTACGAGCAGTACTTC,CASSQDLTGSYEQYF
TRBJ1-1,15,once,TRBV5-4,TRBD1,TGTGCCAGCAGCCCCAAGGGGACAGGGTCCGGAAGAGCTTTCTTT,CASSPKGTGSGRAFF
TRBJ1-2,16,once,TRBV27,NA,TGTGCCAGCAGCCCAGAATCACAAGCGCGGGGATCTGGCTACACCTTC,CASSPESQARGSGYTF
TRBJ1-2,16,NA,TRBV4-1,TRBD1,TGCGCCAGCAGCCAAGATCGGGACAGGGGGAAGTATGGCTACACCTTC,CASSQDRDRGKYGYTF
TRBJ2-3,13,NA,TRBV9,NA,TGTGCCAGCAGCGGTAGCGGCACAGATACGCAGTATTTT,CASSGSGTDTQYF
TRBJ1-2,14,once,TRBV5-4,TRBD1,TGTGCCAGCAGCACACGGGACAGCCTTCTGGGCTACACCTTC,CASSTRDSLLGYTF
TRBJ1-1,14,NA,TRBV6-1,NA,TGTGCCAGCAGTGAGGATAGGGGTTGGACTGAAGCTTTCTTT,CASSEDRGWTEAFF
TRBJ2-2,13,NA,TRBV6-5,NA,TGTGCCAGCAGTCAGGACAGAACCGGGGAGCTGTTTTTT,CASSQDRTGELFF
TRBJ1-1,15,NA,TRBV25-1,TRBD1,TGTGCCAGCAGTGGGGACAGGGGTCGGCGGACTGAAGCTTTCTTT,CASSGDRGRRTEAFF
TRBJ2-3,16,once,TRBV7-2,TRBD1,TGTGCCAGCAGCTTACCCCCGGGACAGGGGATAGATACGCAGTATTTT,CASSLPPGQGIDTQYF
TRBJ1-3,16,NA,TRBV20-1,TRBD1,TGCAGTGCTACTGACACCGGGACAGGGGCTGGAAACACCATATATTTT,CSATDTGTGAGNTIYF
TRBJ1-1,14,NA,TRBV5-1,NA,TGCGCCAGCAGCTCGGGACAACTGAACACTGAAGCTTTCTTT,CASSSGQLNTEAFF
TRBJ2-7,13,few,TRBV7-2,TRBD1,TGTGCCAGCAGCCCTAGACAGGGTTTCGAGCAGTACTTC,CASSPRQGFEQYF
TRBJ2-7,13,NA,TRBV12-5,NA,TGTGCTAGTGCTTTGGACAGTTCCTACGAGCAGTACTTC,CASALDSSYEQYF
TRBJ2-3,14,NA,TRBV29-1,NA,TGCAGCGTCGCACCTGGGGGGAAGGCAGATACGCAGTATTTT,CSVAPGGKADTQYF
TRBJ2-2,13,NA,TRBV7-2,NA,TGTGCCAGCAGTAATAACAGATTAGGGGAGCTGTTTTTT,CASSNNRLGELFF
TRBJ2-6,16,NA,TRBV5-6,NA,TGTGCCAGCAGCCCCTTCCGGTATTCTGGGGCCAACGTCCTGACTTTC,CASSPFRYSGANVLTF
TRBJ1-1,13,NA,TRBV6-1,NA,TGTGCCAGCACTGGGGGGGGGAACACTGAAGCTTTCTTT,CASTGGGNTEAFF
TRBJ1-5,16,few,TRBV10-3,TRBD1,TGTGCCATCAGTGACTCAGGACAGGGCGGCAATCAGCCCCAGCATTTT,CAISDSGQGGNQPQHF
TRBJ2-7,14,few,TRBV11-3,NA,TGTGCCAGCAGCTTAGATGGGGCTTCCTACGAGCAGTACTTC,CASSLDGASYEQYF
TRBJ2-3,13,NA,TRBV4-3,NA,TGCGCCAGCAGCCAAGATTATATAGATACGCAGTATTTT,CASSQDYIDTQYF
TRBJ1-5,14,NA,TRBV25-1,NA,TGTGCCAGCAGTGAGACGGCCTTCGGGCAGCCCCAGCATTTT,CASSETAFGQPQHF
TRBJ2-5,17,NA,TRBV6-2/TRBV6-3,TRBD1,TGTGCCAGCAGTTACTCGGATTGGGACAGGGGGCGGGAGACCCAGTACTTC,CASSYSDWDRGRETQYF
TRBJ2-3,16,NA,TRBV27,TRBD2,TGTGCCAGCAGTCGACTGACTAGCTCCTACACAGATACGCAGTATTTT,CASSRLTSSYTDTQYF
TRBJ2-1,14,once,TRBV5-6,NA,TGTGCCAGCAGCTTGGATACAGGTGCCAATGAGCAGTTCTTC,CASSLDTGANEQFF
TRBJ1-2,14,NA,TRBV27,NA,TGTGCCAGCAGTTTAGGGGGGGCGTTGGATGGCTACACCTTC,CASSLGGALDGYTF
TRBJ2-7,18,NA,TRBV6-2/TRBV6-3,TRBD2,TGTGCCAGCAGTTCCCCGGGACTAGCGGGAGGGAAGACCTACGAGCAGTACTTC,CASSSPGLAGGKTYEQYF
TRBJ1-1,12,NA,TRBV2,TRBD1,TGTGCCAGCGGGCAGGGGGTCACTGAAGCTTTCTTT,CASGQGVTEAFF
TRBJ2-2,13,NA,TRBV9,NA,TGTGCCAGCAGCCCGGGTCCCACCGGGGAGCTGTTTTTT,CASSPGPTGELFF
TRBJ2-6,14,once,TRBV4-1,NA,TGCGCCAGCAGCCCGGGACCGGGGGTCAACGTCCTGACTTTC,CASSPGPGVNVLTF
TRBJ1-5,15,NA,TRBV6-2/TRBV6-3,NA,TGTGCCAGCAGTTACAGTTGGGGCCCCGATCAGCCCCAGCATTTT,CASSYSWGPDQPQHF
TRBJ2-7,12,NA,TRBV24-1,NA,TGTGCCACCAGTGATTGGACTTTCCAGCAGTACTTC,CATSDWTFQQYF
TRBJ2-1,16,NA,TRBV18,NA,TGTGCCAGCTCACCACCTTTCCCTAGCTCCTACAATGAGCAGTTCTTC,CASSPPFPSSYNEQFF
TRBJ1-2,12,NA,TRBV10-3,NA,TGTGCCATCAGTCCGGACAATACCGAGTACACCTTC,CAISPDNTEYTF
TRBJ1-2,13,NA,TRBV7-9,TRBD1,TGTGCCAGCAGCCGAACAGGGGATGGTGGCTACACCTTC,CASSRTGDGGYTF
TRBJ1-4,14,NA,TRBV27,TRBD1,TGTGCCAGCAGTAATTGGGACAGCGATGAAAAACTGTTTTTT,CASSNWDSDEKLFF
TRBJ1-2,13,NA,TRBV30,TRBD1,TGTGCCTGGAGTCAGGGGGCTAACTATGGCTACACCTTC,CAWSQGANYGYTF